This T cell receptor (beta chain) was recorded in a study of beta chain features in type 1 diabetes. In the study overall: Age, gender and cell yields were similar between patients and healthy donors.

Sequencing targeted expressed TCRB transcripts, as all isolated RNA had been reverse transcribed. Clones were sequenced by immunoSEQ multiplex PCR, and TCRdb holds only the in-frame ones, with some missing. This sample yields 130,000 to 150,000 clones, of which around 9.3% are seen a single time; 1.3% belongs to the top ten. A sort by CD45RO/CCR7/CD25/CD127/CD95/CD27 yielded CD4+ naive, central memory, regulatory and stem cell-like memory cells. The CDR3 spans 16 residues. V shed 0 bases, J shed 1 base, and the junction held 3 bases outside the gene matches. Germline values: CDR1 LGHNA, CDR2 YSLEER. Whole-study results and caveats: cDNA sequencing could over-represent cells with high TCR expression.

Regarding this clone: Its matching antigen is unknown.

This sequence was found in a man younger than 35 in good health. The chain has TRBV4-3 and TRBJ2-4; TRBD2 matches at 7 bases. The specimen sequenced was naive CD4+ T cells from blood. Here the CDR3 DNA reads TGCGCCAGCAGCCAAGAACGGCGGGGGGCCAAAAACATTCAGTACTTC. As protein: CASSQERRGAKNIQYF.